These T cell receptor beta chains were read from a single sample in a study of cytomegalovirus exposure and HLA in healthy donors. Sequenced by immunoSEQ multiplex PCR; TCRdb stores in-frame clones only, minus some. The sample lists about 120,000 clones, 75% to 80% seen once, with roughly 12% in the top ten. Sequenced sample: PBMCs. Every receptor here comes from a woman aged 35 to 49 in good health and CMV-seropositive. Both conserved end residues are part of each CDR3. D genes are given only for firm matches. Clone size is shown for a subset of rows, as once, few, many or a class of expanded clone.

clone size	V gene	J gene	D gene	CDR3 DNA	CDR3 protein
.	TRBV5-4	TRBJ2-2	.	TGTGCCAGTCGAAGGGGGGGGGCGCAAACCGGGGAGCTGTTTTTT	CASRRGGAQTGELFF
once	TRBV4-1	TRBJ1-2	TRBD1	TGCGCCAGCAGCATGCCGGGACAGTTGAGGGGCTACACCTTC	CASSMPGQLRGYTF
.	TRBV6-6	TRBJ1-2	.	TGTGCCAGCGACCCCGGGGACTATGGCTACACCTTC	CASDPGDYGYTF
.	TRBV9	TRBJ1-6	TRBD1	TGTGCCAGCAGCGGCGGCCCGGGACAGGGAACGAATTCACCCCTCCACTTT	CASSGGPGQGTNSPLHF
once	TRBV5-4	TRBJ1-1	TRBD1	TGTGCCAGCAGCTTGGGGACAGGGGGCTTTTTCGTGTACACTGAAGCTTTCTTT	CASSLGTGGFFVYTEAFF
.	TRBV25-1	TRBJ2-5	TRBD2	TGTGCCAGCAGCCCCACCGGGACTAGCGGGGGGTACTTC	CASSPTGTSGGYF
.	TRBV11-2	TRBJ1-2	.	TGTGCCAGCAGCTTAGGGGAGGGAAGCCTAGGCTACACCTTC	CASSLGEGSLGYTF
.	TRBV30	TRBJ1-2	.	TGTGCCTGGAGTGTACGGAGTAAGGTCTATGGCTACCCCTTC	CAWSVRSKVYGYPF
.	TRBV18	TRBJ2-3	.	TGTGCCAGCTCACCAGGGCAGGGGAGCACAGATACGCAGTATTTT	CASSPGQGSTDTQYF
.	TRBV5-1	TRBJ1-1	.	TGCGCCAGCAGCTTAGGACACCCGAACACTGAAGCTTTCTTT	CASSLGHPNTEAFF
.	TRBV5-4	TRBJ2-7	.	TGTGCCAGCAGCATGAGTTCCGCTAGCCACGAGCAGTACTTC	CASSMSSASHEQYF
.	TRBV11-2	TRBJ2-7	TRBD1	TGTGCCAGCAGCTCAATTTCGAGGACAGGAGTCTACGAGCAGTACTTC	CASSSISRTGVYEQYF